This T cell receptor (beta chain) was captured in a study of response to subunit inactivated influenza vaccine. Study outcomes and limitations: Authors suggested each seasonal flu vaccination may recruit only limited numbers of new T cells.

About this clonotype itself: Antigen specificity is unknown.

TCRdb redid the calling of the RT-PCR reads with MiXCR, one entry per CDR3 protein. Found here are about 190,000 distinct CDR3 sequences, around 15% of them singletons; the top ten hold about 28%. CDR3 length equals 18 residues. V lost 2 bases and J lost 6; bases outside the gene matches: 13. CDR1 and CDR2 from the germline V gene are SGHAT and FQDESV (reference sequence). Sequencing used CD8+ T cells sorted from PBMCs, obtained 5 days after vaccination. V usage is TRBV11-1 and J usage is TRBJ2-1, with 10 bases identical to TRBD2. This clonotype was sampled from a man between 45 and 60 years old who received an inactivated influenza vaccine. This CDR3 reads CASSLSWASGGYRNEQFF. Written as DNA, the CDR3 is TGTGCCAGCAGCTTAAGTTGGGCTAGCGGGGGATACCGCAATGAGCAGTTCTTC.